Sequencing of this T cell receptor beta chain was carried out in a study of Graves' ophthalmopathy and Graves' hyperthyroidism. Study-level points and caveats: Most clonotypes expanded in thyroid above 0.001 frequency were present in blood too.

The CDR3 runs to 14 residues. V was pared by 0 bases and J by 7 bases, with 7 bases of the junction left unmatched. The germline V gene has CDR1 SGHRS and CDR2 YFSETQ. This clonotype was recorded once. The antigen is unknown. RNA transcripts served as template for amplifying TCR beta CDR3 sequences. First-round RT-PCR with HTBI primers preceded a second-round multiplex PCR. TCRdb reanalysed the multiplex PCR reads using MiXCR and keeps one entry per CDR3 protein. The profile covers tens of thousands of distinct CDR3 sequences, with roughly half appearing a single time and around 18% taken by the ten largest.

This clonotype originated in an adult man with Graves' ophthalmopathy. Sequenced: peripheral blood. The chain is built from TRBV5-1 and TRBJ2-7; 7 bases agree with TRBD1. CDR3 nucleotide sequence: TGCGCCAGCAGCTTGGAGGGGGCCACCGGGGAGCAGTACTTC. Protein product: CASSLEGATGEQYF. The variable domain in full, completed from reference TRBV5-1 and TRBJ2-7, reads KAGVTQTPRYLIKTRGQQVTLSCSPISGHRSVSWYQQTPGQGLQFLFEYFSETQRNKGNFPGRFSGRQFSNSRSEMNVSTLELGDSALYLCASSLEGATGEQYFGPGTRLTVT.